These 26 T cell receptor beta chains were sequenced from one sample in a study of control samples from healthy donors and cancer patients. Repertoires were generated with immunoSEQ multiplex PCR, while TCRdb's copy carries only in-frame clones and drops some. Of about 160,000 clones in the sample, more than 85% were seen once. The sample consisted of blood. The receptors derive from a man aged 18 to 30 in good health.

V gene TRBV2 combines with J gene TRBJ1-6; possible D gene TRBD1, 5 bases. Germline V gene lookup returns CDR1 SNHLY and CDR2 FYNNEI. CDR3 length: 14 residues. V was trimmed by 6 bases and J by 8 bases, leaving 14 bases between them. CDR3 residues: CASRGRVMDSPLHF. The CDR3 DNA reads TGTGCCAGCAGGGGACGGGTAATGGATTCACCCCTCCACTTT. Full variable domain (rest looked up from reference TRBV2 and TRBJ1-6): EPEVTQTPSHQVTQMGQEVILRCVPISNHLYFYWYRQILGQKVEFLVSFYNNEISEKSEIFDDQFSVERPDGSNFTLKIRSTKLEDSAMYFCASRGRVMDSPLHFGNGTRLTVT.

The chain is built from TRBV9 and TRBJ2-3; 8 positions agree with TRBD2. CDR3 length: 16 amino acids. Germline-derived CDR1 and CDR2 are SGDLS and YYNGEE. J gave up 0 bases and V 4 bases, and 7 bases lay outside the gene matches. The CDR3 region is CASSKRSGASTDTQYF. In DNA form, the CDR3 reads TGTGCCAGCAGCAAACGTAGCGGGGCAAGCACAGATACGCAGTATTTT.

The chain joins TRBV9 to TRBJ2-1; the D is unclear. Trimming removed 0 bases from V and 3 bases from J, with 10 bases in between. The CDR3 length is 15 residues. Germline CDR1 and CDR2: SGDLS and YYNGEE. The CDR3 DNA reads TGTGCCAGCAGCGTAGGGCCCGGAAACTACAATGAGCAGTTCTTC. Translation gives CASSVGPGNYNEQFF. Variable domain in full (rest from reference TRBV9 and TRBJ2-1): DSGVTQTPKHLITATGQRVTLRCSPRSGDLSVYWYQQSLDQGLQFLIQYYNGEERAKGNILERFSAQQFPDLHSELNLSSLELGDSALYFCASSVGPGNYNEQFFGPGTRLTVL.

This clone came up once. V usage is TRBV28 and J usage is TRBJ1-3; D gene uncertain. The germline V gene has CDR1 MDHEN and CDR2 SYDVKM. Trimming left V 7 bases short and J 0 bases short, with 7 bases between. This CDR3 comprises 13 residues. CDR3 region: CASNRGSGNTIYF. The DNA for the CDR3 is TGTGCCAGCAACCGAGGCTCTGGAAACACCATATATTTT.

The chain is built from TRBV15 and TRBJ2-3; TRBD1 aligns across 8 bases. The CDR3 length is 15 residues. Germline lookup yields CDR1 LNHNV and CDR2 YYDKDF (reference sequence). With 2 bases clipped from V and 4 bases from J, the junction kept 5 bases outside the gene matches. In DNA form, the CDR3 reads TGTGCCACCAGCAGACTAGGGACAGGCGCAGATACGCAGTATTTT. Amino acids: CATSRLGTGADTQYF.

V and J are TRBV25-1 and TRBJ1-1; possibly TRBD1 for D (5 bases). Trimming left V 5 bases short and J 1 base short, with 8 bases between. The CDR3 has 13 amino acids. Germline CDR1 is MGHDK and CDR2 is SYGVNS. CDR3 protein: CASSLGGNTEAFF. Written as DNA, the CDR3 is TGTGCCAGCAGTCTGGGGGGGAACACTGAAGCTTTCTTT.

This clone was seen a single time. The CDR3 is CASSQRGTNTQYF. As DNA, the CDR3 is TGTGCCAGCAGCCAAAGGGGGACAAATACGCAGTATTTT. This chain uses TRBV3-1 (or the pseudogene TRBV3-2) with TRBJ2-3; D is perhaps TRBD1 (6 bases). Germline values: CDR1 LGHDT, CDR2 YNNKEL (reference sequence). This CDR3 spans 13 amino acids. Trimming shortened V by 2 bases and J by 7 bases, and 10 bases separated the two germline ends.

For the CDR3, the DNA is TGTGCCAGCAATACAGGGGGCTCTTCCTATGGCTACACCTTC. Amino acid sequence: CASNTGGSSYGYTF. V usage is TRBV6-5 and J usage is TRBJ1-2; TRBD1 matches at 9 bases. The length of the CDR3 is 14 residues. CDR1 is MNHEY and CDR2 is SVGAGI in the germline V gene. Trimming at V came to 7 bases and at J to 4 bases, leaving 7 bases not matched to a gene.

The genes are TRBV6-2 or TRBV6-3 and TRBJ2-6; the match to TRBD1 covers 8 bases. There are 18 residues in the CDR3. The germline CDR1 and CDR2 sequences are MNHEY and SVGEGT. After removal of 2 bases from V and 2 bases from J, the junction contained 8 bases not matched to a gene. This CDR3 reads CASSYPLGQGAGANVLTF. Here the CDR3 DNA reads TGTGCCAGCAGTTACCCCCTTGGACAGGGTGCTGGGGCCAACGTCCTGACTTTC.

The sample holds one count of this clone. This rearrangement joins TRBV7-9 to TRBJ1-2, with D tentatively TRBD1 (6 bases). Germline assignment: CDR1 SEHNR and CDR2 FQNEAQ (reference sequence). V dropped 5 bases and J dropped 8 bases, with 15 bases sitting between them. The CDR3 totals 13 residues. This CDR3 reads CASSPDRRLGYTF. CDR3 DNA: TGTGCCAGCAGCCCGGACAGACGATTGGGCTACACCTTC.

CDR3 DNA: TGTGCCAGCAGCCGAGGTGGGGACAACACAGATACGCAGTATTTT. Its translation: CASSRGGDNTDTQYF. This rearrangement joins TRBV11-2 to TRBJ2-3, with D maybe TRBD1 (6 bases). Germline loops: CDR1 SGHAT, CDR2 FQNNGV. V gave up 5 bases and J gave up 2 bases, with 14 bases separating them. CDR3 length equals 15 residues.

J is TRBJ1-6 and V is TRBV27, with a tentative D call TRBD1 (6 bases). CDR1 and CDR2 from the germline V gene are MNHEY and SMNVEV (reference sequence). V was trimmed by 5 bases and J by 10 bases, leaving 21 bases between them. CDR3 length: 16 amino acids. The CDR3 DNA reads TGTGCCAGCAGTGTCTCAAGGGGGTCTCCCCAATCACCCCTCCACTTT. This encodes CASSVSRGSPQSPLHF.

The chain recombines TRBV7-9 with TRBJ1-1; maybe TRBD1 (5 bases). Per the germline V gene, CDR1 is SEHNR and CDR2 is FQNEAQ (reference sequence). CDR3 length: 14 amino acids. Trimming left V 1 base short and J 5 bases short, with 11 bases between. CDR3 sequence (DNA): TGTGCCAGCAGCTTAGTGGGCGGGGGGACTGAAGCTTTCTTT. This translates into CASSLVGGGTEAFF. The complete variable domain, with remaining parts taken from reference TRBV7-9 and TRBJ1-1, reads DTGVSQNPRHKITKRGQNVTFRCDPISEHNRLYWYRQTLGQGPEFLTYFQNEAQLEKSRLLSDRFSAERPKGSFSTLEIQRTEQGDSAMYLCASSLVGGGTEAFFGQGTRLTVV.

The J gene is TRBJ2-7, the V gene TRBV6-6, with D tentatively TRBD1 (6 bases). Trimming cost V 2 bases and J 6 bases, with 14 bases left between them. The V gene's germline CDR1 is MNHNY and CDR2 SVGAGI (reference sequence). The CDR3 spans 14 residues. CDR3 DNA sequence: TGTGCCAGCAGTTACGGATCGACAGGACTCGAGCAGTACTTC. The encoded protein is CASSYGSTGLEQYF.

The chain is built from TRBV7-9 and TRBJ2-5; D not resolved. Trimming took 6 bases from V and 1 from J, leaving 18 bases between them. The CDR3 length is 16 residues. Germline CDR1 and CDR2: SEHNR and FQNEAQ (reference sequence). The CDR3 nucleotides are TGTGCCAGCAGATCTGGCGATTATCGGCCCCAAGAGACCCAGTACTTC. It translates to CASRSGDYRPQETQYF. The whole variable domain, remainder taken from reference TRBV7-9 and TRBJ2-5, is DTGVSQNPRHKITKRGQNVTFRCDPISEHNRLYWYRQTLGQGPEFLTYFQNEAQLEKSRLLSDRFSAERPKGSFSTLEIQRTEQGDSAMYLCASRSGDYRPQETQYFGPGTRLLVL.

The J gene is TRBJ2-1, the V gene TRBV5-5; 11 bases fit TRBD2. Trimming removed 4 bases from V and 5 bases from J; junction bases left unmatched: 8. The V gene's germline CDR1 is SGHKS and CDR2 YYEKEE (reference sequence). The CDR3 runs 16 residues. The CDR3 sequence: CASSQPTSGGNNEQFF. Here the CDR3 DNA reads TGTGCCAGCAGCCAGCCTACTAGCGGGGGCAACAATGAGCAGTTCTTC.

The chain links TRBV21-1 to TRBJ2-3; TRBD2, the table's D call, was not compared with the DNA. TRBV21-1 is tagged as a pseudogene. The CDR3 is made up of 15 amino acids. CDR3 DNA: TGTGCCAGCAGCATACCGGTCGAAAGCACAGATACGCAGTATTTT. This sequence encodes CASSIPVESTDTQYF.

The chain employs TRBV7-3 and TRBJ2-5; D call uncertain. Trimming removed 5 bases at V and 5 bases at J, with 12 bases between. Germline CDR1 reads SGHTA; CDR2 reads FQGTGA. The CDR3 covers 13 residues. The CDR3, as DNA: TGTGCCAGCAGCCCTTACGGCGTGGAGACCCAGTACTTC. This gives the protein CASSPYGVETQYF.

The J gene is TRBJ1-1, the V gene TRBV7-2; D remains ambiguous. Germline CDR1 SGHTA, CDR2 FQGNSA. The CDR3 loop spans 14 amino acids. The germline V and J ends were trimmed by 0 bases and 4 bases, with 9 bases remaining between them. CDR3 in amino acids: CASSLATYLTEAFF. CDR3 in DNA: TGTGCCAGCAGCTTAGCTACCTACCTCACTGAAGCTTTCTTT.

The CDR3 DNA is TGTGCCAGCAGCCCAACAGGGGGGGTAACTGAAGCTTTCTTT. Protein product: CASSPTGGVTEAFF. V and J are TRBV7-3 and TRBJ1-1; 8 bases line up with TRBD1. The CDR3 consists of 14 residues. The junction had 7 bases not matched to a gene; V was cut back by 5 bases and J by 5 bases. CDR1 and CDR2 from the germline V gene are SGHTA and FQGTGA.

This chain uses TRBV27 with TRBJ2-7, with TRBD2 matching 14 bases. Germline loops: CDR1 MNHEY, CDR2 SMNVEV (reference sequence). With V trimmed by 5 bases and J by 2 bases, 5 bases remained unmatched. The CDR3 sequence is 16 residues long. The CDR3 protein is CASSPGLAGAAYEQYF. CDR3 DNA: TGTGCCAGCAGTCCGGGACTAGCGGGAGCGGCCTACGAGCAGTACTTC.

The CDR3 region is CASSFQMNAYGYTF. The CDR3 DNA is TGTGCCAGCAGCTTCCAGATGAATGCCTATGGCTACACCTTC. V and J are TRBV11-2 and TRBJ1-2; D unresolved. CDR1 and CDR2 (germline): SGHAT, FQNNGV. The CDR3 contains 14 residues. V lost 3 bases and J 4 bases, leaving 12 bases between the germline ends.

The V call is TRBV19, the J call TRBJ2-7; D is uncertain. The V and J ends lost 6 bases and 4 bases respectively, with 16 bases between them. CDR1 LNHDA and CDR2 SQIVND come from the germline V gene (reference sequence). The CDR3 sequence is 14 residues long. The CDR3 region is CASSLFLGKYEQYF. The CDR3 DNA reads TGTGCCAGTAGCCTCTTTTTGGGCAAATACGAGCAGTACTTC.

About this clone itself: The sample contains more than one DNA sequence encoding this CDR3. V usage is TRBV7-3 and J usage is TRBJ1-1; D uncertain. Trimming took 6 bases from V and 2 from J, leaving 16 bases between them. Germline CDR1 reads SGHTA; CDR2 reads FQGTGA. This CDR3 is built from 15 residues. CDR3 residues: CASRQNGGSNTEAFF. The CDR3 nucleotides are TGTGCCAGCAGACAAAACGGCGGATCTAACACTGAAGCTTTCTTT.

This clone was seen only once. The J gene is TRBJ1-1, the V gene TRBV19, with D unresolved. The CDR3 is made up of 15 amino acids. The germline V gene has CDR1 LNHDA and CDR2 SQIVND (reference sequence). Trimming removed 4 bases at V and 4 bases at J, with 16 bases between. The CDR3 here is CASSTAEHNSTEAFF. For the CDR3, the DNA is TGTGCCAGTAGTACCGCCGAACACAATTCCACTGAAGCTTTCTTT.

This clone came up once. V and J are TRBV6-6 and TRBJ1-1; D remains ambiguous. CDR1 and CDR2 (germline): MNHNY, SVGAGI (reference sequence). V gave up 0 bases and J gave up 6 bases, with 5 bases separating them. This CDR3 contains 12 residues. The CDR3 DNA reads TGTGCCAGCAGTTACTCGGGCCCTGAAGCTTTCTTT. It specifies CASSYSGPEAFF.